The clone carrying this T cell receptor (beta chain) was seen ten or more times. Its antigen is unidentified. From the reads, TCRdb called clonotypes with MiXCR, one entry per CDR3 protein. The table records about 740,000 distinct CDR3 sequences, roughly 36% of them present only once. The V gene's germline CDR1 is MGHRA and CDR2 YSYEKL. The V and J ends lost 3 bases and 7 bases respectively, with 14 bases between them. The CDR3 totals 14 residues. These data come from a study of T cell repertoires in cytomegalovirus infection. The genes are TRBV4-1 and TRBJ2-3; D call uncertain. The TCR sequence derives from a human donor in good health (CMV status not recorded). Some clones in this sample may be carry-over from other donors' samples. Sequencing used cultured PBMCs, obtained from culture after CMV antigen stimulation. CDR3 sequence reads: CASSHLFSTHTQYF. The DNA for the CDR3 is TGCGCCAGCAGCCACCTGTTCAGTACTCATACGCAGTATTTT.